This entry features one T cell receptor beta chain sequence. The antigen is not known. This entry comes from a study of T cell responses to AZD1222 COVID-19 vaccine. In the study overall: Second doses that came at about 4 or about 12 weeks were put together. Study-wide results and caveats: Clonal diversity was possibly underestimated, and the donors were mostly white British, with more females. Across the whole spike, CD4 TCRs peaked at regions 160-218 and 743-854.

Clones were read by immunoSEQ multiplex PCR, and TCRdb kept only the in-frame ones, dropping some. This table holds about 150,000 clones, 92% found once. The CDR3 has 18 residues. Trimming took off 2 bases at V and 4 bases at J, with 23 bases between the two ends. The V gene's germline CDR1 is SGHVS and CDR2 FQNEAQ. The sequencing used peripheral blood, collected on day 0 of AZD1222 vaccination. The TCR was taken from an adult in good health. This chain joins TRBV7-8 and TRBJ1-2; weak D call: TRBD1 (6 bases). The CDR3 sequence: CASSLTPGHPLLGYGYTF. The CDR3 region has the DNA TGTGCCAGCAGCTTAACCCCGGGACACCCCTTACTAGGCTATGGCTACACCTTC.